This is a list of T cell receptor beta chains from one sample in a study of cytomegalovirus exposure and HLA in healthy donors. TCRdb's copy holds only in-frame clones and misses some; the assay was immunoSEQ multiplex PCR. The repertoire includes more than 110,000 clones, 75% to 80% of them detected once, and about 4% sits in the top ten. Material: PBMCs. The receptors were sampled from a male donor in good health and CMV-seronegative. CDR3s include the opening cysteine and the closing phenylalanine or tryptophan. D genes are given only for firm matches. Some rows have no size entry. The others give once, few or many, or a class for an expanded clone.

clone_size	d_call	cdr3_length	v_call	j_call	cdr3_nt	cdr3_aa
.	.	13	TRBV4-2	TRBJ2-7	TGTGCCAGCAGCCAAGTTCTGTACTACGAGCAGTACTTC	CASSQVLYYEQYF
.	TRBD1	17	TRBV9	TRBJ1-2	TGTGCCAGCAGCTCCTCACATGACAGGGTATTTAACTATGGCTACACCTTC	CASSSSHDRVFNYGYTF
.	TRBD2	16	TRBV7-7	TRBJ2-3	TGTGCTAGCAGCCCTCGACTAGCGACCTTCCAGGATACGCAGTATTTT	CASSPRLATFQDTQYF
.	.	14	TRBV18	TRBJ1-5	TGTGCCAGCTCACCAGGACTGCACAATCAGCCCCAGCATTTT	CASSPGLHNQPQHF
few	.	15	TRBV7-3	TRBJ2-7	TGTGCCAGCAGCCGGGGGACAGTGGGGGTGGTGGAGCAGTACTTC	CASSRGTVGVVEQYF
.	TRBD1	14	TRBV6-5	TRBJ1-5	TGTGCCAGCAGCCCCGGACAGGGGAATCAGCCCCAGCATTTT	CASSPGQGNQPQHF
.	TRBD1	17	TRBV9	TRBJ1-6	TGTGCCAGCAGCCCGCTGACAGGGCTGGGTTTCGGTTCACCCCTCCACTTT	CASSPLTGLGFGSPLHF
few	TRBD2	16	TRBV25-1	TRBJ2-3	TGTGCCAGCAGTAACGGACTAGCGGGGGGCACAGATACGCAGTATTTT	CASSNGLAGGTDTQYF
.	TRBD1	11	TRBV29-1	TRBJ1-1	TGCAGCGTTCAGGGGGCGCCGGGAGCTTTCTTT	CSVQGAPGAFF
.	.	16	TRBV5-1	TRBJ2-1	TGCGCCAGCAGTTTGGCCCAAGCCCTAGTAGTCGGCGAGCAGTTCTTC	CASSLAQALVVGEQFF
.	.	15	TRBV4-2	TRBJ2-2	TGTGCCGGCGGCCCATGGACAGAAGCCACCGGGGAGCTGTTTTTT	CAGGPWTEATGELFF
.	.	14	TRBV28	TRBJ2-7	TGTGCCAGCAGTTTAACGGGGAACCCTACCGAGCAGTACTTC	CASSLTGNPTEQYF
few	TRBD1	12	TRBV27	TRBJ1-2	TGTGCCAGCAGTAAGACAGGGGATGGCTACACCTTC	CASSKTGDGYTF
.	TRBD1	13	TRBV6-1	TRBJ2-7	TGTGCCAGCAGGGACAGGGGGCCCTACGAGCAGTACTTC	CASRDRGPYEQYF
.	.	12	TRBV2	TRBJ2-7	TGTGCCAGCACTCCGGAGGACTACGAGCAGTACTTC	CASTPEDYEQYF
.	TRBD2	16	TRBV7-2	TRBJ2-1	TGTGCCAGCAGCCCGTTCGTAGCGGGGGGGCGGGGTGAGCAGTTCTTC	CASSPFVAGGRGEQFF
.	TRBD1	13	TRBV30	TRBJ2-7	TGTGCCTGGAGTTTGACAGGGTCCTACGAGCAGTACTTC	CAWSLTGSYEQYF
.	.	13	TRBV30	TRBJ1-1	TGTGCCTGGACTAGGGGTCCGAACACTGAAGCTTTCTTT	CAWTRGPNTEAFF
.	TRBD2	14	TRBV19	TRBJ2-3	TGTGCCAGTGGTACGGCGGGAGGGGCAGATACGCAGTATTTT	CASGTAGGADTQYF
few	TRBD1	16	TRBV7-9	TRBJ1-4	TGTGCCAGCAGTAGGGACAGGGTATCAACTAATGAAAAACTGTTTTTT	CASSRDRVSTNEKLFF
.	.	18	TRBV7-2	TRBJ2-2	TGTGCCAGCAGCTTACTTTCGACTAACCTAGTTCCCACCGGGGAGCTGTTTTTT	CASSLLSTNLVPTGELFF
.	TRBD1	13	TRBV5-1	TRBJ2-5	TGCGCCAGCAGCTTACAGGGGCAAGAGACCCAGTACTTC	CASSLQGQETQYF
.	TRBD2	15	TRBV6-4	TRBJ2-1	TGTGCCAGCAGTCTAGCGGGAGGCCCATACAATGAGCAGTTCTTC	CASSLAGGPYNEQFF
.	TRBD1	14	TRBV11-3	TRBJ2-7	TGTGCCAGCAGCTTAGGGGGGACAGATTCCGAGCAGTACTTC	CASSLGGTDSEQYF
many	TRBD1	15	TRBV6-5	TRBJ2-7	TGTGCCAGCAGGGGACAGCAAGGGAGCTCCTACGAGCAGTACTTC	CASRGQQGSSYEQYF
.	.	13	TRBV9	TRBJ2-2	TGTGCCAGCAGCGGAGGGTTCGGCGGGGAGCTGTTTTTT	CASSGGFGGELFF
.	TRBD2	16	TRBV5-1	TRBJ2-5	TGCGCCAGCAGCTTGATGGCGGGGGGGGTCCGGGAGACCCAGTACTTC	CASSLMAGGVRETQYF
.	TRBD1	15	TRBV7-9	TRBJ2-5	TGTGCCAGCAGCTACACGGACAGGGGTGGGGAGACCCAGTACTTC	CASSYTDRGGETQYF